The 11 T cell receptor beta chains given below trace back to one sample, sequenced in a study of technical replicates of blood from a handful of donors. Repertoires were generated with immunoSEQ multiplex PCR, while TCRdb's copy carries only in-frame clones and drops some. The sample carries about 100,000 clones, approximately 96% recorded once. Sequencing used T cells isolated from PBMCs. Every receptor here comes from a human donor in good health.

J is TRBJ1-6 and V is TRBV5-1, with D possibly being TRBD1 (5 bases). The length of the CDR3 is 14 residues. Trimming left V 0 bases short and J 7 bases short, with 8 bases between. Per germline, CDR1 SGHRS and CDR2 YFSETQ. CDR3 coding DNA: TGCGCCAGCAGCTTGGGACAGCGAAATTCACCCCTCCACTTT. It yields the protein CASSLGQRNSPLHF.

A single count supports this clone. CDR3 protein: CASSLARGGYQETQYF. The CDR3 DNA reads as TGTGCCAGCAGCTTAGCGCGAGGAGGGTACCAAGAGACCCAGTACTTC. The J gene is TRBJ2-5, the V gene TRBV11-1; maybe TRBD2 (6 bases). V lost 0 bases and J 0 bases, leaving 11 bases between the germline ends. The germline V gene encodes CDR1 SGHAT and CDR2 FQDESV (reference sequence). The CDR3 has 16 residues.

Here the CDR3 DNA reads TGTGCCAGCAGCCCGGGAGGGACTGAAGCTTTCTTT. It translates to CASSPGGTEAFF. J is TRBJ1-1 and V is TRBV6-1; D is ambiguous. The V end lost 6 bases, the J end lost 5 bases, and 10 bases lay between the germline ends. CDR1 is MNHNS, CDR2 SASEGT, per germline. CDR3 size: 12 residues.

V and J are TRBV11-2 and TRBJ1-3, with 12 bases matching TRBD1. From germline, CDR1 is SGHAT and CDR2 FQNNGV. The V gene end was trimmed by 5 bases and the J gene end by 4 bases; junction bases not matched to a gene: 6. This CDR3 is 16 amino acids long. The CDR3 bases are TGTGCCAGCAGCACGGGACAGGGGGCGAAAGGAAACACCATATATTTT. Translated, it gives CASSTGQGAKGNTIYF.

The CDR3 DNA reads TGTGCCAGCAGCCAAGGGCAGGGGTATGGCTACACCTTC. Residues: CASSQGQGYGYTF. This sequence joins TRBV14 and TRBJ1-2, with D perhaps matching TRBD1 (6 bases). CDR3 length equals 13 residues. Trimming left V 1 base short and J 5 bases short, with 8 bases between. Germline CDR1 is SGHDN and CDR2 is FVKESK.

This chain links TRBV5-1 with TRBJ2-5; D perhaps matches TRBD1 (6 bases). The CDR3 runs to 15 residues. The V end lost 0 bases, the J end lost 2 bases, and 11 bases lay between the germline ends. Germline V CDR1 and CDR2: SGHRS, YFSETQ. The CDR3, as DNA: TGCGCCAGCAGCTTGGAGCGACAGGTACAAGAGACCCAGTACTTC. This translates into CASSLERQVQETQYF. Variable domain in full (rest from reference TRBV5-1 and TRBJ2-5): KAGVTQTPRYLIKTRGQQVTLSCSPISGHRSVSWYQQTPGQGLQFLFEYFSETQRNKGNFPGRFSGRQFSNSRSEMNVSTLELGDSALYLCASSLERQVQETQYFGPGTRLLVL.

The chain uses TRBV19 and TRBJ2-2; the D gene is possibly TRBD1 (6 bases). CDR3 length: 15 amino acids. CDR1 and CDR2 from the germline V gene are LNHDA and SQIVND (reference sequence). Trimming cost V 4 bases and J 0 bases, with 9 bases left between them. As DNA, the CDR3 is TGTGCCAGTAGTACTGACAGGCCGAACACCGGGGAGCTGTTTTTT. Amino acids: CASSTDRPNTGELFF.

The J gene is TRBJ2-7, the V gene TRBV5-8; D gene ambiguous. Trimming stripped 1 base from V and 7 bases from J, with 3 bases between. The CDR3 runs to 10 residues. Germline lookup yields CDR1 SGHTS and CDR2 YDEGEE. The CDR3 DNA follows: TGTGCCAGCAGCTTGTATGAGCAGTACTTC. This codes for CASSLYEQYF.

This clone came up once. V usage is TRBV6-5 and J usage is TRBJ1-1; TRBD1 aligns across 7 bases. The CDR3 is made up of 14 amino acids. V shed 5 bases, J shed 4 bases, and the junction held 7 bases outside the gene matches. From germline, CDR1 is MNHEY and CDR2 SVGAGI. The CDR3, as DNA: TGTGCCAGCAGTAAAGGGGGCGATCCCACTGAAGCTTTCTTT. This codes for CASSKGGDPTEAFF.

The chain links TRBV10-1 to TRBJ2-1; 7 bases agree with TRBD2. This CDR3 comprises 15 residues. V dropped 0 bases and J dropped 2; count of bases not matched to a gene: 1. Germline values: CDR1 WNHNN, CDR2 SYGVQD (reference sequence). The CDR3 DNA is TGCGCCAGCAGTGAGTCGGGGGGGGCCTACAATGAGCAGTTCTTC. Translating gives CASSESGGAYNEQFF.

The chain joins TRBV30 to TRBJ1-2; D gene uncertain. Germline CDR1 reads GTSNPN; CDR2 reads SVGIG (reference sequence). Trimming shortened V by 3 bases and J by 10 bases, and 18 bases separated the two germline ends. This CDR3 comprises 13 residues. The CDR3, as DNA: TGTGCCTGGAGGCAACCATCCCGGGGTGACTACACCTTC. As protein: CAWRQPSRGDYTF. Drawing the rest from reference TRBV30 and TRBJ1-2, the complete variable domain is SQTIHQWPATLVQPVGSPLSLECTVEGTSNPNLYWYRQAAGRGLQLLFYSVGIGQISSEVPQNLSASRPQDRQFILSSKKLLLSDSGFYLCAWRQPSRGDYTFGSGTRLTVV.